A selection of T cell receptor beta chains follows, all from one sample in a study of blood T cells in healthy people across ages. TCRdb reanalysed the 5' RACE reads using MiXCR and keeps one entry per CDR3 protein. The data contain 800,000 to 950,000 distinct CDR3 sequences, roughly 48% of them singletons. Sequencing was carried out using blood. The receptor set was obtained from a young man in good health. Both conserved end residues are part of each CDR3. D genes are given only for firm matches. Part of the rows lack a size; the others show once, few, many or a class for expanded clones.

J,D,size,V,CDR3,DNA
TRBJ2-7,NA,once,TRBV12-3/TRBV12-4,CASSWRTGFSYEQYF,TGTGCCAGCAGTTGGAGAACAGGGTTCTCCTACGAGCAGTACTTC
TRBJ2-1,NA,NA,TRBV10-3,CAISEQGGAYNEQFF,TGTGCCATCAGTGAGCAGGGGGGGGCCTACAATGAGCAGTTCTTC
TRBJ2-2,NA,few,TRBV2,CASSERIVRGTGELFF,TGTGCCAGCAGTGAAAGGATAGTTCGCGGCACCGGGGAGCTGTTTTTT
TRBJ2-1,NA,NA,TRBV3-1,CASSPPAGWEQFF,TGTGCCAGCAGCCCACCGGCCGGGTGGGAGCAGTTCTTC
TRBJ1-1,NA,NA,TRBV28,CASSLGGVGHTRVTEAFF,TGTGCCAGCAGTTTAGGTGGCGTCGGCCATACGCGGGTCACTGAAGCTTTCTTT
TRBJ2-7,NA,NA,TRBV20-1,CSVSRLHNEQYF,TGCAGTGTGTCAAGGCTTCACAATGAGCAGTACTTC
TRBJ1-2,TRBD1,NA,TRBV28,CASSFPLTGGVSGYTF,TGTGCCAGCAGTTTTCCCCTGACAGGGGGCGTGAGTGGCTACACCTTC
TRBJ2-7,TRBD2,NA,TRBV7-2,CASRSTSGFYEQYF,TGTGCCAGCAGGTCGACTAGCGGGTTTTACGAGCAGTACTTC
TRBJ2-7,TRBD1,many,TRBV12-3/TRBV12-4,CASSPRTGAYEQYF,TGTGCCAGCAGCCCGAGGACAGGGGCTTACGAGCAGTACTTC
TRBJ1-1,NA,few,TRBV28,CASSWDISNTEAFF,TGTGCCAGCAGTTGGGATATATCGAACACTGAAGCTTTCTTT
TRBJ2-7,NA,few,TRBV2,CASSGQLDSYEQYF,TGTGCCAGCAGCGGACAGCTAGACTCCTACGAGCAGTACTTC
TRBJ1-2,NA,few,TRBV29-1,CSVERGGGYTF,TGCAGCGTTGAAAGGGGCGGTGGCTACACCTTC
TRBJ2-1,TRBD2,NA,TRBV27,CASSLWVQGATSGDNEQFF,TGTGCCAGCAGTTTATGGGTACAGGGGGCGACTAGCGGGGACAATGAGCAGTTCTTC
TRBJ1-4,NA,few,TRBV6-2/TRBV6-3,CASRKGHLNEKLFF,TGTGCCAGCAGAAAAGGACACCTCAATGAAAAACTGTTTTTT
TRBJ1-1,NA,once,TRBV5-1,CASSLAGTDTGAFF,TGCGCCAGCAGCTTGGCAGGGACCGACACTGGAGCTTTCTTT
TRBJ1-1,NA,NA,TRBV11-2,CASSLLGNLNTEAFF,TGTGCCAGCAGCCTCCTCGGGAACTTGAACACTGAAGCTTTCTTT
TRBJ2-7,NA,NA,TRBV10-3,CATRGSGWEQYF,TGTGCCACCCGGGGCAGCGGGTGGGAGCAGTACTTC
TRBJ2-1,NA,NA,TRBV28,CASSFSLGTLGNEQFF,TGTGCCAGCAGTTTTTCTCTCGGGACTCTGGGAAATGAGCAGTTCTTC
TRBJ1-4,NA,NA,TRBV6-5,CASRGNGGVREKLFF,TGTGCCAGCAGGGGGAACGGGGGGGTGCGTGAAAAACTGTTTTTT
TRBJ2-1,TRBD1,once,TRBV12-3/TRBV12-4,CASSSTGGRKTQFF,TGTGCCAGCAGTTCGACAGGGGGCCGAAAGACCCAGTTCTTC
TRBJ2-4,NA,NA,TRBV28,CASSRTSRGLAKNIQYF,TGTGCCAGCAGCCGAACCTCAAGGGGTCTAGCCAAAAACATTCAGTACTTC
TRBJ1-1,TRBD1,few,TRBV20-1,CSARPGTGVTEAFF,TGCAGTGCTCGCCCCGGGACAGGGGTTACTGAAGCTTTCTTT
TRBJ2-1,TRBD2,NA,TRBV5-1,CASSLPSGAYEQFF,TGCGCCAGCAGCTTGCCTAGCGGGGCCTATGAGCAGTTCTTC
TRBJ2-3,NA,NA,TRBV12-3/TRBV12-4,CASSSARGDTQYF,TGTGCCAGCAGTTCCGCTAGGGGAGATACGCAGTATTTT
TRBJ1-2,TRBD1,few,TRBV5-6,CASSFGQGVGGYTF,TGTGCCAGCAGCTTTGGCCAGGGGGTTGGGGGCTACACCTTC
TRBJ2-7,NA,NA,TRBV30,CAWSASGTEYEQYF,TGTGCCTGGAGTGCGAGCGGTACGGAGTACGAGCAGTACTTC